The 12 T cell receptor beta chains below all came from one sample that was sequenced in a study of graft-versus-host responses after intestinal transplantation (dated by TCRdb to 2020 to 2023). The time point label here, explained by the study, means: cells obtained before transplantation from donor or recipient. Antigens for these TCRs are unknown. Libraries were built with the immunoSEQ multiplex PCR assay. Imported from immuneACCESS, the table was reduced by TCRdb to in-frame sequences with V and J called. These copies leave out some clones; in studies compared against another copy, an unresolved V gene accounts for under half, and the cause of the remainder is not known. This sample lists around 100,000 clones; 80% to 95% were detected once. Jointly, the top ten make up roughly 1% of the sample. The material sequenced was unstimulated CD8+ T cells sorted from spleen or lymph node cells, taken before intestinal transplant. The receptors were gathered from a human donor who received an intestinal transplant.

This clone was observed a handful of times. This chain joins TRBV4-1 and TRBJ2-1; D not certain. V was pared by 1 base and J by 8 bases, with 9 bases between. Germline V gene sequence: CDR1 MGHRA, CDR2 YSYEKL. CDR3 size: 13 residues. The CDR3 region is CASSQVGPDEQFF. In DNA form, the CDR3 reads TGCGCCAGCAGCCAAGTAGGGCCGGATGAGCAGTTCTTC.

V is TRBV6-6 and J is TRBJ2-2; 7 bases line up with TRBD1. Germline V gene sequence: CDR1 MNHNY, CDR2 SVGAGI (reference sequence). CDR3 length: 15 amino acids. The trim removed 1 base at V and 4 bases at J, leaving 3 bases unmatched. Here the CDR3 reads CASSYWDRFTGELFF. DNA of the CDR3: TGTGCCAGCAGTTACTGGGACAGATTCACCGGGGAGCTGTTTTTT.

The chain uses TRBV15 and TRBJ2-7, with D tentatively TRBD1 (5 bases). V was cut by 6 bases and J by 0 bases, with 12 bases left in between. This CDR3 is 14 amino acids long. Germline V gene data show CDR1 as LNHNV and CDR2 as YYDKDF (reference sequence). CDR3 region: CATSPSGNSYEQYF. Here the CDR3 DNA reads TGTGCCACCAGTCCGTCAGGGAACTCCTACGAGCAGTACTTC.

This sequence joins TRBV5-1 and TRBJ2-6; D call uncertain. V shed 9 bases and J shed 0 bases, with 4 bases lying between them. CDR3 size: 12 residues. Per germline, CDR1 SGHRS and CDR2 YFSETQ. The CDR3 DNA is TGCGCCACCCTCTCTGGGGCCAACGTCCTGACTTTC. Its protein is CATLSGANVLTF.

CDR3 sequence (DNA): TGTGCCAGCAGCGAAGACAGCTCTGGGGCCAACGTCCTGACTTTC. Protein: CASSEDSSGANVLTF. The V and J genes are TRBV6-4 and TRBJ2-6; maybe TRBD1 (5 bases). The CDR3 is made up of 15 amino acids. Germline V CDR1 and CDR2: MRHNA, SNTAGT. The V gene lost 6 bases and the J gene lost 0 bases, with 9 bases spanning the gap.

This rearrangement joins TRBV2 to TRBJ1-2, with a possible D match to TRBD1 (5 bases). The CDR3 sequence is 14 residues long. V dropped 7 bases and J dropped 4 bases, with 16 bases sitting between them. Germline loops: CDR1 SNHLY, CDR2 FYNNEI. The CDR3 loop is CASTRRGDFYGYTF. The CDR3 DNA sequence: TGTGCCAGCACCCGGCGGGGGGACTTCTATGGCTACACCTTC.

The chain recombines TRBV7-9 with TRBJ1-3; a possible D gene is TRBD1 (5 bases). Trimming took 1 base from V and 2 from J, leaving 9 bases between them. CDR3 length: 15 amino acids. The germline gives CDR1 SEHNR, CDR2 FQNEAQ (reference sequence). The CDR3 reads CASSLEGVPGNTIYF. In DNA form, the CDR3 reads TGTGCCAGCAGCTTAGAAGGGGTCCCTGGAAACACCATATATTTT.

The chain uses TRBV4-1 and TRBJ1-1, with a weak D call TRBD1 (6 bases). V was trimmed by 1 base and J by 5 bases, leaving 14 bases between them. The germline V gene encodes CDR1 MGHRA and CDR2 YSYEKL. The CDR3 has 15 amino acids. The CDR3 DNA follows: TGCGCCAGCAGCCAAGCCAGGGGTCTGAGGACTGAAGCTTTCTTT. This gives the protein CASSQARGLRTEAFF.

This chain joins TRBV2 and TRBJ1-6; 8 nucleotides match TRBD1. V was clipped by 5 bases and J by 0 bases; unmatched bases: 6. CDR3 length: 17 residues. The germline V gene encodes CDR1 SNHLY and CDR2 FYNNEI. The CDR3 nucleotides are TGTGCCAGCAGTTTCAGGACAGGGAGCTCCTATAATTCACCCCTCCACTTT. Protein product: CASSFRTGSSYNSPLHF.

The chain uses TRBV19 and TRBJ1-1; no clear D gene. CDR1 LNHDA and CDR2 SQIVND come from the germline V gene (reference sequence). The CDR3 has 14 residues. Trimming pared 8 bases from V and 1 base from J, leaving 14 bases between. CDR3 region: CASQPEGGNTEAFF. The CDR3 DNA is TGTGCCAGTCAGCCGGAGGGTGGGAACACTGAAGCTTTCTTT.

The V call is TRBV4-1, the J call TRBJ2-1; TRBD1 or TRBD2 may be the D gene (5 bases each). The CDR3 is made up of 14 amino acids. Germline lookup yields CDR1 MGHRA and CDR2 YSYEKL. V lost 6 bases and J 13 bases, leaving 22 bases between the germline ends. The CDR3 loop reads CASRIPGTQNGQFF. The CDR3 DNA sequence: TGCGCCAGCAGAATACCCGGGACCCAGAATGGCCAGTTCTTC.

This sequence joins TRBV27 and TRBJ1-6; TRBD1 matches at 8 bases. Germline V CDR1 and CDR2: MNHEY, SMNVEV (reference sequence). CDR3 length equals 17 residues. With 5 bases clipped from V and 0 bases from J, the junction kept 6 bases outside the gene matches. This CDR3 is CASSLGTGRSYNSPLHF. In DNA form, the CDR3 reads TGTGCCAGCAGTCTGGGGACAGGACGCTCCTATAATTCACCCCTCCACTTT.